This TCR beta chain was found in a study of shared clonotypes between healthy human individuals (TCRdb year 2020). General notes on the study: Two women and a few men aged 18 to 49 years were included in the cohort. To increase sequencing depth and limit assay-specific biases, different laboratories used diverse techniques to prepare libraries and sequence TCR repertoires. To estimate repertoire size and how much clonotypes are shared between individuals, the study performed deep sequencing of blood TCR repertoires from about 5 healthy adults. For each donor, CD4 naive and CD4 memory were each run on three plates, CD8 naive on two plates, and CD8 memory on one plate. Leukapheresis yielded between about 0.94 and 8.9 billion PBMCs per donor. Here is what the overall study found, with its caveats: Based on pairwise subsampling, the degree of clonotype sharing among donors was expected to be affected by sequencing depth. About 5% of naive CD4, more than 3% of naive CD8, about 2.1% of memory CD4, and less than 0.45% of memory CD8 clonotypes were shared across a few donors. Only blood was sampled, and tissue TCR repertoires likely differ from those in blood. The genetic and exposure-history diversity represented was limited by the small number of donors. Larger estimated clonotype richness was generally found for naive subsets than for memory subsets. Clonotypes shared by all four sorted-subset donors showed higher generation probabilities than non-shared clonotypes. Rarefaction of sorted-subset datasets indicated incomplete sequencing despite the large sequencing depth.

Comment on this clone: Its recognized antigen is unknown. No base quality values were provided; no much bigger clone lies one nucleotide off.

Using the deep immunoSEQ assay, multiplex PCR amplified TCR CDR3 regions from genomic DNA. Extracted genomic DNA from each cell subset was spread evenly across all wells of several immunoSEQ 96-well plates, with each plate serving as a replicate. Each replicate PCR for sorted subsets received about 220 ng genomic DNA, equal to around 32,000 T cell genomes. Purified libraries were quantified with a Qubit 3.0 fluorometer, sized on a Bioanalyzer 2100, and re-quantified with the KAPA Library Quantification kit. Each immunoSEQ 96-well plate was sequenced on its own single-read 150-cycle Illumina NextSeq 550 flow cell. Per the original workflow: Because only junctional sequences without quality scores were contained in the immunoSEQ output, filtering matching that applied to full-length reads could not be performed. Sequences were annotated with PyIR, a Python wrapper for IgBLAST v1.9, using IMGT germline references to assign V/J genes and CDR3. Reads were filtered out if the reads had weak V/J assignments (E-value above 1e-6), no CDR3, stop codons, out-of-frame junctions, or ambiguous translated residues. V3J clonotypes were defined by identical inferred V gene, J gene, and CDR3 amino acid sequence. Percentage overlap between repertoires was calculated by dividing the number of shared unique clonotypes by the size of the smaller repertoire. Three approaches were used to assess repertoire richness: RTK rarefaction, the Chao1 estimator, and Recon v2.1 estimates of unobserved clonotypes. Generation probabilities for all TCRbeta clonotypes obtained by the gDNA method from four donors were computed using OLGA. Entries here come from immuneACCESS through TCRdb and include only in-frame sequences with V and J called. Some clones fail to appear in such tables; in the studies checked, an unresolved V gene covers under half of the shortfall, and the cause of the remainder is unknown. That table supplies the V and J calls and clone size; D and trimming were determined from the DNA. The sample profile shows some 690,000 clones; 90% of them were found once. The leading ten clones occupy 34% of the sample.

The donors were healthy, HIV-negative adults with no recently reported acute infections or vaccinations. All donors were Caucasian adults living in Nashville, Tennessee, USA. CD8 memory samples combined magnetically selected CD45RO+ cells with CCR7-negative CD45RA+ effector memory (TemRA) cells. After blood collection by leukapheresis, PBMCs were isolated using Ficoll-Histopaque density gradient centrifugation and then cryopreserved in the vapor phase of liquid nitrogen. Analytical flow cytometry was used to check the purity and quantity of each magnetically sorted T cell population. From each sorted fraction, genomic DNA was isolated and quantified by UV absorbance on a Nanodrop 2000c. Via the germline V gene, CDR1 is LGHNA and CDR2 YNFKEQ. From V the trimming removes 4 bases and from J it removes 7 bases, while the gene matches leave 5 bases of the junction unaccounted for. The CDR3 covers 13 residues, taking in both the cysteine and the phenylalanine. CDR3 DNA is the only sequence kept; it has 39 bases, read in frame from the first base.

The sequence joins TRBV4-2 to TRBJ2-3; 7 junctional bases match TRBD2. The TCR was taken from a man aged 18-30 years in good health. Some clones in this sample may be carry-over from other donors' samples. The sample taken for sequencing was memory CD8+ T cells from PBMCs. The sample's cell subset or site label, in plain terms: CD45RO+ cells pooled with CCR7-negative TemRA cells. The nucleotide sequence reads as follows: TGTGCCAGCAGCCCTCGCGGGGGAAATACGCAGTATTTT. The resulting protein is CASSPRGGNTQYF.